This T cell receptor (beta chain) is from a study of response to subunit inactivated influenza vaccine. Study observations and caveats: Seasonal influenza vaccination, on each occasion, was suggested by the authors to recruit few new T cells.

Germline V CDR1 and CDR2: DFQATT, SNEGSKA (reference sequence). The CDR3 runs 14 residues. Trimming cost V 6 bases and J 3 bases, with 15 bases left between them. In its sample, this clonotype was seen a few times. Antigen specificity is unknown. Each CDR3 protein gets one entry after TCRdb re-called the RT-PCR reads with MiXCR. This table holds more than 450,000 distinct CDR3 sequences, around 10% found once. Separately, the same data were catalogued under a study of T cells expressing NK-cell markers. That paper notes: As the method of synthesis, 5'RACE template switching with UMIs yielded TCR beta cDNA. Seven sequenced donors out of eight were HCMV-seropositive, one seronegative. In several donors, dominant CD3+CD56+NKG2C+ clones formed about 1.0-7.0% of CD8+ cells. Topping the CD3+CD56-NKG2C+ fraction as well were these clonotypes, in a few donors.

The clonotype was recovered from a man between 50 and 59 years old who received an inactivated influenza vaccine. This chain joins TRBV20-1 and TRBJ1-5, with TRBD1 as a possible D gene (6 bases). The source was PBMCs from blood, collected on the day of vaccination. CDR3 coding DNA: TGCAGTGCCGGGGGGGCCAGGGACAATCAGCCCCAGCATTTT. Translating gives CSAGGARDNQPQHF.